This section outlines one TCR beta chain sequence together with its context. Its antigen is still unknown. The sample comes from a study of T-cell memory formation after mild COVID-19. Study-level background: Largely donor-specific TCR clusters were found. General observations from the study: CD8+ contracting clones occupied EMRA, while CD4+ ones occupied mainly CM and EM. The study found balanced CD4/CD8 in clones contracting day 15 to 85 and a CD4+ lean in later expanders.

This CDR3 region has 16 residues. Per the germline V gene, CDR1 is ENHRY and CDR2 is SYGVKD. V was shortened by 0 bases and J by 5 bases, with 16 bases between the two germline ends. In TCRdb, the 5' RACE reads were re-called with MiXCR into one record per CDR3 protein. The table includes 580,000 or so distinct CDR3 sequences, around 16% detected once. The chain employs TRBV10-3 and TRBJ2-5; a weak D match, TRBD2 (6 bases). This receptor was obtained from an adult woman who had mild COVID-19 (a few samples of this study predate the infection). Cell type and time point are not known. Sequenced: PBMCs or a T cell subset sorted from them (not recorded which). This CDR3 is CAISESQGGDLETQYF. CDR3 coding DNA: TGTGCCATCAGTGAGTCCCAGGGAGGAGATTTGGAGACCCAGTACTTC.